This T cell receptor beta chain appears in the sequencing data of a study of blood T cell repertoires in COVID-19. Turning to the study itself: Samples representing acute and convalescent COVID-19 were sourced from the United States, Italy and Spain.

Generated by immunoSEQ multiplex PCR, the TCRdb table keeps only in-frame clones and is missing some. The sample consists of a few hundred thousand clones, 75% to 95% of them appearing once. Sequencing was done on a sample of peripheral blood. The clonotype originates from a woman aged 25 to 39 with COVID-19, enrolled during active disease.

The CDR3 sequence: CASSTTDQGTGNTIYF. The CDR3 nucleotides read TGTGCCAGCAGCACTACCGACCAGGGGACTGGAAACACCATATATTTT. The V call is TRBV7-9, the J call TRBJ1-3, with D possibly being TRBD1 (6 bases). V was clipped by 5 bases and J by 2 bases, with 16 bases between them. Germline V CDR1 and CDR2: SEHNR, FQNEAQ (reference sequence). There are 16 residues in the CDR3.